This TCR beta chain comes out of a study of cytomegalovirus exposure and HLA in healthy donors. This clone was found a few times. Its cognate antigen is unknown. Germline assignment: CDR1 SEHNR and CDR2 FQNEAQ (reference sequence). CDR3 length: 15 residues. V was clipped by 3 bases and J by 5 bases, with 16 bases between them. Researchers ran the PCR with 60 Vbeta and 13 Jbeta primers. Only in-frame clones appear in the TCRdb table, and some are missing; sequencing was by immunoSEQ multiplex PCR. Among about 110,000 clones listed, more than 70% were seen once. Study-level points and caveats: From TCR beta sequences, most subjects' HLA-A and HLA-B alleles were reportedly predicted accurately. The study listed some 160 cytomegalovirus-associated TCR beta chains.

The material sequenced was PBMCs. The chain carries TRBV7-9 and TRBJ1-1, with D perhaps TRBD1 (6 bases). This receptor was taken from a woman aged 55-69 years in good health and CMV-seropositive. The DNA for the CDR3 is TGTGCCAGCAGCTTGAGGGGAGGGAGGGGGACTGAAGCTTTCTTT. This gives the protein CASSLRGGRGTEAFF.